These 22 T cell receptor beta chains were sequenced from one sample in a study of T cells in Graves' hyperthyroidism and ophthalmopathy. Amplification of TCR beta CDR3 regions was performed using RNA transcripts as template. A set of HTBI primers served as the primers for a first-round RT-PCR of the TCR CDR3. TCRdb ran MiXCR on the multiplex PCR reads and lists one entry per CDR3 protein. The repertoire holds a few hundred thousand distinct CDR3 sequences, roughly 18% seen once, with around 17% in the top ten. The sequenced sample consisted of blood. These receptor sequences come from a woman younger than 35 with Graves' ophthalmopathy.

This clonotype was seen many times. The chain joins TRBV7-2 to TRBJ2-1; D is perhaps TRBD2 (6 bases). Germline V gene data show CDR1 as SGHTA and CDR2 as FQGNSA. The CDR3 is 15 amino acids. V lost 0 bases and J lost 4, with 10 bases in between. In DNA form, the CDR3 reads TGTGCCAGCAGCTTAGCCGGGACTGTTTACAATGAGCAGTTCTTC. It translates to CASSLAGTVYNEQFF.

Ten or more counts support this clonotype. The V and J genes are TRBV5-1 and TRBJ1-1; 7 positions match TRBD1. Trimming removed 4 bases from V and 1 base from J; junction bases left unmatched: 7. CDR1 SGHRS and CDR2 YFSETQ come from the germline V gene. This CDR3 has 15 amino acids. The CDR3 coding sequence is TGCGCCAGCAGCCAGTCGGGACAGCCGAACACTGAAGCTTTCTTT. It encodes CASSQSGQPNTEAFF.

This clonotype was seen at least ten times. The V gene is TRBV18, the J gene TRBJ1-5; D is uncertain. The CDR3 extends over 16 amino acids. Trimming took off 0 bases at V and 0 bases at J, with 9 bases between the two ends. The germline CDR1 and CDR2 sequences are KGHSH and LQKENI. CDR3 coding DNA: TGTGCCAGCTCACCACCAGGAGGGCATAGCAATCAGCCCCAGCATTTT. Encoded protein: CASSPPGGHSNQPQHF. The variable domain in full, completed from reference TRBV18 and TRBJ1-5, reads NAGVMQNPRHLVRRRGQEARLRCSPMKGHSHVYWYRQLPEEGLKFMVYLQKENIIDESGMPKERFSAEFPKEGPSILRIQQVVRGDSAAYFCASSPPGGHSNQPQHFGDGTRLSIL.

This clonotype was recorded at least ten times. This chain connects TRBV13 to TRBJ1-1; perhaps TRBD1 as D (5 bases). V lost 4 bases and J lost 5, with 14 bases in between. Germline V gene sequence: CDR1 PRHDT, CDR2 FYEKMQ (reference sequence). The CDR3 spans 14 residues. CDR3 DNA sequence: TGTGCCAGCAGCTCAGCCGGGGGATTGACTGAAGCTTTCTTT. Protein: CASSSAGGLTEAFF.

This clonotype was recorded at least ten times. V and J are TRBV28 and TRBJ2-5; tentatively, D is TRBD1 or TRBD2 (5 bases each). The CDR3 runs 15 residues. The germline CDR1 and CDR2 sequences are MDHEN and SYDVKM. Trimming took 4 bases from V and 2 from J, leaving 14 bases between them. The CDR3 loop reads CASSSTGTVQETQYF. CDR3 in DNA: TGTGCCAGCAGTTCCACCGGGACCGTACAAGAGACCCAGTACTTC.

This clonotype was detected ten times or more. The CDR3 is CASSWTRQYNEQFF. CDR3 in DNA: TGTGCCAGCAGCTGGACTAGACAGTACAATGAGCAGTTCTTC. This rearrangement joins TRBV11-2 to TRBJ2-1; 7 bases agree with TRBD2. The CDR3 consists of 14 residues. The J segment lost 4 bases and the V segment lost 4 bases, leaving 4 bases of the junction unmatched. From germline, CDR1 is SGHAT and CDR2 FQNNGV.

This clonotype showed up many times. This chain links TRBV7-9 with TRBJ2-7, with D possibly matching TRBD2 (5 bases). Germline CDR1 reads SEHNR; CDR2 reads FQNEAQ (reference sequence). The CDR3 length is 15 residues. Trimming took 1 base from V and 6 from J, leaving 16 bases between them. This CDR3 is CASSLDPFTGSEQYF. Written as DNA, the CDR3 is TGTGCCAGCAGCTTAGATCCCTTTACGGGGTCCGAGCAGTACTTC.

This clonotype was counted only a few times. The DNA for the CDR3 is TGCGCCAGCAGAAGGGGTGGGGGCACTGAAGCTTTCTTT. Protein product: CASRRGGGTEAFF. The chain employs TRBV4-1 and TRBJ1-1; TRBD1 might be the D (5 bases). CDR1 is MGHRA, CDR2 YSYEKL, per germline. The V end was cut by 6 bases, the J end by 4 bases, with 12 bases between. CDR3 length equals 13 residues.

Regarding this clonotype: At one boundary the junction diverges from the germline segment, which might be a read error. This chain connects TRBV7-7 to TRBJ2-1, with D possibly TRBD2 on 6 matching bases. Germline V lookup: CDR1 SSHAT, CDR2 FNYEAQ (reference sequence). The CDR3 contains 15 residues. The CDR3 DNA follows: TGTGCTAGCAGCTCGGGGTGGGGGGTCTCGGATGAGCAGTTCTTC. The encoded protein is CASSSGWGVSDEQFF.

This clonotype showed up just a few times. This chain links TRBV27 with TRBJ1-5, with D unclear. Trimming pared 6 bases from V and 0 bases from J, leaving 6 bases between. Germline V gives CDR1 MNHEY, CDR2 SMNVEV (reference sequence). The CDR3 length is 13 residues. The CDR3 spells CASSLHSNQPQHF. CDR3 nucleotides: TGTGCCAGCAGCCTCCATAGCAATCAGCCCCAGCATTTT.

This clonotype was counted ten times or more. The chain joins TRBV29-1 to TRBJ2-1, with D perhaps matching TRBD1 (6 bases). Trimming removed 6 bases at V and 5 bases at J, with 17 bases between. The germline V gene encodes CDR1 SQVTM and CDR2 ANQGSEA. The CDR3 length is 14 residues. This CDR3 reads CSVFVGGDNNEQFF. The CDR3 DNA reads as TGCAGCGTCTTCGTAGGGGGAGATAACAATGAGCAGTTCTTC.

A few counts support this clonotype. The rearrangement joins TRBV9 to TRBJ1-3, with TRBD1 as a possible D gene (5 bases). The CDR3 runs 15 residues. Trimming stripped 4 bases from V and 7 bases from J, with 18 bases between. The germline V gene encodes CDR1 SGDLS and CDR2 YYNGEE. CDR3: CASSTSAGLGNTIYF. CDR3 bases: TGTGCCAGCAGCACCTCGGCAGGGCTGGGGAACACCATATATTTT. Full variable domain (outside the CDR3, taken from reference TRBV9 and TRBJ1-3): DSGVTQTPKHLITATGQRVTLRCSPRSGDLSVYWYQQSLDQGLQFLIQYYNGEERAKGNILERFSAQQFPDLHSELNLSSLELGDSALYFCASSTSAGLGNTIYFGEGSWLTVV.

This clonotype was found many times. The DNA of the CDR3 is TGTGCCAGCACCACAATGCGGGGTGGCTATGGCTACACCTTC. Its protein product is CASTTMRGGYGYTF. This rearrangement joins TRBV11-2 to TRBJ1-2; D unresolved. Looked up from germline, CDR1 is SGHAT and CDR2 is FQNNGV. Trimming removed 7 bases at V and 4 bases at J, with 16 bases between. The CDR3 length is 14 residues.

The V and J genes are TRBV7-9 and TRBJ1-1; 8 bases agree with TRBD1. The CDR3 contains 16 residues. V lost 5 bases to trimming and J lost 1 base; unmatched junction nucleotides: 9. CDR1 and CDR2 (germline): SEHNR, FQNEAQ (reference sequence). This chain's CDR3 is CASSRWTGSSNTEAFF. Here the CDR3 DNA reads TGTGCCAGCAGCCGTTGGACAGGGTCGTCGAACACTGAAGCTTTCTTT.

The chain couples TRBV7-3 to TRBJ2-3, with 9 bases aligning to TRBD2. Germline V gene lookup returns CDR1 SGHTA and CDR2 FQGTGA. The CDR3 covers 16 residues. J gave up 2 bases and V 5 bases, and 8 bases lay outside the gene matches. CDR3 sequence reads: CASSPTSGFSTDTQYF. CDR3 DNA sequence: TGTGCCAGCAGCCCGACTAGCGGATTTTCCACAGATACGCAGTATTTT.

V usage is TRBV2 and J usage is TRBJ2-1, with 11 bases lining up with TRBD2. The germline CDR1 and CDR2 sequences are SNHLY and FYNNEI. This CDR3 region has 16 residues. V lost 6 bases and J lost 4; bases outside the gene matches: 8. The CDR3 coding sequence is TGTGCCAGCAGCCTATCCGGGACTAGCGGATACAATGAGCAGTTCTTC. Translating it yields CASSLSGTSGYNEQFF.

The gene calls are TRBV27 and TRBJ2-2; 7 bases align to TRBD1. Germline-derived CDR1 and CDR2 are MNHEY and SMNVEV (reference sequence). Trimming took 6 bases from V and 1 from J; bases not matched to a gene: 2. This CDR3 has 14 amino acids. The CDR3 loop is CASSDRENTGELFF. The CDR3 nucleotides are TGTGCCAGCAGCGACAGGGAGAACACCGGGGAGCTGTTTTTT.

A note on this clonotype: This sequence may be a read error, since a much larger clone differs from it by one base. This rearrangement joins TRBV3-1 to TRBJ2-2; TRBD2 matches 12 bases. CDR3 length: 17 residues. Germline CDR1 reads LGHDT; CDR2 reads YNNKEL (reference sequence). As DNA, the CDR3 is TGTGCCAGCAGCCAAGATCTAGGACTAGCGGGAACCGGGGAGCTGCTTTTT. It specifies CASSQDLGLAGTGELLF.

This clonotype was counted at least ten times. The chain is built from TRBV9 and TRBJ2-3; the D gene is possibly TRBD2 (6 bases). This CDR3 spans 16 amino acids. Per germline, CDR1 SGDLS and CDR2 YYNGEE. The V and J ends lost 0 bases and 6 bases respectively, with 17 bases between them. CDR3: CASSVDEGRWEDTQYF. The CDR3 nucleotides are TGTGCCAGCAGCGTAGATGAGGGGAGGTGGGAGGATACGCAGTATTTT.

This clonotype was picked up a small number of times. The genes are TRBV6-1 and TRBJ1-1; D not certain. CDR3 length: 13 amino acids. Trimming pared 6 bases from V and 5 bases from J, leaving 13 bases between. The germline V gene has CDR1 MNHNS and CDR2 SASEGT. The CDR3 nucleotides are TGTGCCAGCAGAGAGGGTGCCTTTACTGAAGCTTTCTTT. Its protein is CASREGAFTEAFF.

CDR3 sequence: CASRRPGLAGGPTGELFF. The CDR3 nucleotides are TGTGCCAGCAGACGGCCGGGACTAGCGGGAGGGCCGACCGGGGAGCTGTTTTTT. The chain is built from TRBV7-2 and TRBJ2-2, with 16 positions matching TRBD2. V shed 6 bases and J 5 bases; nucleotides not matched to a gene: 9. CDR3 length: 18 residues. Germline lookup yields CDR1 SGHTA and CDR2 FQGNSA.

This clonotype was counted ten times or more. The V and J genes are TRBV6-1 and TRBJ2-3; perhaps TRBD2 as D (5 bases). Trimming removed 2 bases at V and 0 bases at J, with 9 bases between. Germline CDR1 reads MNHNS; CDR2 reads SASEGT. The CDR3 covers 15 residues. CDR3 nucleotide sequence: TGTGCCAGCAGTGAAATAGAGGGTAGCACAGATACGCAGTATTTT. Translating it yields CASSEIEGSTDTQYF.